This T cell receptor (beta chain) is drawn from a study of identical twins. TCRdb passed the 5' RACE reads through MiXCR, listing each CDR3 protein once. The sample includes some 500,000 distinct CDR3 sequences, about 20% of them seen just once. This CDR3 is 14 amino acids long. Germline V gene data show CDR1 as SGHKS and CDR2 as YYEKEE (reference sequence). Trimming shortened V by 2 bases and J by 2 bases, and 11 bases separated the two germline ends. These data were also reused for a study on T cells expressing NK-cell markers. As reported in that work: Dominant NKG2C+ clonotypes were found to form roughly 1.0-7.5% of CD8+ T cells in about six donors. Whether expanded NKG2C+ T cell clones were HCMV specific stayed uncertain.

The TCR sequence derives from a young woman in good health. Sequenced sample: CD4+ T cells sorted from blood. The rearrangement joins TRBV5-5 to TRBJ2-7; no definite D call. CDR3 bases: TGTGCCAGCAGCTTACTGGTGGAGCCCTACGAGCAGTACTTC. This codes for CASSLLVEPYEQYF.